Listed here are 19 T cell receptor beta chains from one sample, sequenced in a study of Tregs in tolerant kidney transplant recipients (dated by TCRdb to the late 2010s). Library creation used the immunoSEQ multiplex PCR assay. In its TCRdb copy, this immuneACCESS table keeps in-frame sequences only and misses some clones. Where compared with another copy, unresolved V genes explain less than half of these, and the others have no known cause. The sample data list some 66,000 clones, and 92% of these were observed just once. The top ten clones comprise 10% to 11% of the sample. The time point label, as the study defines it: blood sample drawn before combined kidney and bone marrow transplant. The source was CD8+ T cells from blood, collected before the transplant. These receptors were taken from a human donor who received a combined kidney and bone marrow transplant.

This clone was found once. The chain joins TRBV4-1 to TRBJ1-1; TRBD1 matches at 7 bases. This CDR3 contains 17 residues. V dropped 4 bases and J dropped 1; count of bases not matched to a gene: 12. The germline V gene has CDR1 MGHRA and CDR2 YSYEKL. CDR3 amino acids: CASSPPGRQGTNTEAFF. CDR3 in DNA: TGCGCCAGCAGCCCCCCTGGAAGACAGGGAACGAACACTGAAGCTTTCTTT.

V gene TRBV27 combines with J gene TRBJ1-1; 10 bases map to TRBD1. Germline loops: CDR1 MNHEY, CDR2 SMNVEV (reference sequence). The trim removed 7 bases at V and 2 bases at J, leaving 4 bases unmatched. This CDR3 spans 14 amino acids. CDR3 sequence reads: CASTLTGGNTEAFF. DNA of the CDR3: TGTGCCAGCACCCTGACAGGGGGCAACACTGAAGCTTTCTTT.

The J gene is TRBJ1-1, the V gene TRBV5-8; D uncertain. Germline CDR1 SGHTS, CDR2 YDEGEE. The CDR3 is made up of 15 amino acids. With 0 bases removed from V and 1 base from J, the gap between germline ends came to 10 bases. The CDR3 loop reads CASSLARGGNTEAFF. CDR3 bases: TGTGCCAGCAGCTTGGCTCGGGGAGGGAACACTGAAGCTTTCTTT.

The chain is built from TRBV7-6 and TRBJ2-2, with D possibly being TRBD1 (6 bases). The CDR3 is 15 residues long. CDR1 SGHVS and CDR2 FNYEAQ come from the germline V gene. Deletions cut 0 bases from V and 3 bases from J, with 8 bases between. CDR3 in amino acids: CASSLAGGYTGELFF. CDR3 bases: TGTGCCAGCAGCTTAGCTGGGGGCTACACCGGGGAGCTGTTTTTT. Based on the CDR3 plus reference TRBV7-6 and TRBJ2-2, the full variable domain is GAGVSQSPRYKVTKRGQDVALRCDPISGHVSLYWYRQALGQGPEFLTYFNYEAQQDKSGLPNDRFSAERPEGSISTLTIQRTEQRDSAMYRCASSLAGGYTGELFFGEGSRLTVL.

This chain connects TRBV27 to TRBJ2-1; perhaps TRBD2 as D (6 bases). Germline loops: CDR1 MNHEY, CDR2 SMNVEV (reference sequence). This CDR3 has 17 amino acids. The V end was cut by 5 bases, the J end by 5 bases, with 22 bases between. CDR3 sequence (DNA): TGTGCCAGCAGTCCGATAGGCTTAGCGGACCCCGACAATGAGCAGTTCTTC. This encodes CASSPIGLADPDNEQFF.

The chain has TRBV9 and TRBJ1-2, with a weak D call TRBD1 (5 bases). Trimming pared 0 bases from V and 4 bases from J, leaving 13 bases between. The length of the CDR3 is 15 residues. Germline CDR1 reads SGDLS; CDR2 reads YYNGEE. CDR3 nucleotide sequence: TGTGCCAGCAGCGTAGGGGCAGGGATATCCTATGGCTACACCTTC. Its protein product is CASSVGAGISYGYTF.

This clone was detected only a few times. The chain carries TRBV4-1 and TRBJ1-3, with 7 bases identical to TRBD1. J lost 4 bases, V lost 0 bases, and 6 bases had no gene match. Germline CDR1 and CDR2: MGHRA and YSYEKL. The CDR3 runs 16 residues. CDR3 loop: CASSQDSGGSGNTIYF. CDR3 DNA: TGCGCCAGCAGCCAAGACTCAGGGGGATCGGGAAACACCATATATTTT.

This chain uses TRBV9 with TRBJ2-3; 8 nucleotides line up with TRBD2. The trim removed 2 bases at V and 2 bases at J, leaving 4 bases unmatched. Germline CDR1 SGDLS, CDR2 YYNGEE. CDR3 length equals 15 residues. The CDR3 here is CASSVGGGNTDTQYF. The CDR3 nucleotides are TGTGCCAGCAGCGTCGGCGGGGGGAACACAGATACGCAGTATTTT.

This clone was detected once. The same CDR3 is also encoded by other DNA sequences in this sample. V gene TRBV2 combines with J gene TRBJ2-6; D is perhaps TRBD2 (6 bases). CDR1 and CDR2 (germline): SNHLY, FYNNEI. V gave up 6 bases and J gave up 0 bases, with 15 bases separating them. This CDR3 region has 17 residues. The CDR3 here is CASREGPSSSGANVLTF. The CDR3 bases are TGTGCCAGCAGGGAGGGACCTTCTAGCTCTGGGGCCAACGTCCTGACTTTC.

The chain employs TRBV11-3 and TRBJ2-1, with D uncertain. CDR3 length: 17 residues. The V end lost 3 bases, the J end lost 6 bases, and 21 bases lay between the germline ends. In germline, CDR1 is SGHNT, CDR2 YENEEA. As DNA, the CDR3 is TGTGCCAGCAGCTTCAGCCCCCTGCTGAGGCCAAGCAATGAGCAGTTCTTC. Protein sequence: CASSFSPLLRPSNEQFF.

The V and J genes are TRBV7-2 and TRBJ2-7, with D possibly TRBD2 on 6 matching bases. The CDR3 is 13 amino acids. V lost 3 bases and J 2 bases, leaving 8 bases between the germline ends. Per germline, CDR1 SGHTA and CDR2 FQGNSA. CDR3 region: CASSFGTAYEQYF. The DNA for the CDR3 is TGTGCCAGCAGCTTTGGGACTGCCTACGAGCAGTACTTC.

The chain employs TRBV28 and TRBJ2-5; 7 bases align to TRBD1. The germline gives CDR1 MDHEN, CDR2 SYDVKM. The CDR3 is 15 residues long. The J segment lost 6 bases and the V segment lost 5 bases, leaving 12 bases of the junction unmatched. The CDR3 coding sequence is TGTGCCAGCAGTACCTACAGGGGTGGTACGAAGACCCAGTACTTC. This gives the protein CASSTYRGGTKTQYF.

This chain joins TRBV12-2 and TRBJ1-5; the table's D gene call, TRBD1, was not cross checked with the DNA. TRBV12-2 is a pseudogene segment. This CDR3 spans 14 amino acids. The CDR3 loop reads CASRFFDTDQPQHF. The CDR3 coding sequence is TGTGCAAGTCGCTTCTTTGACACGGATCAGCCCCAGCATTTT.

This chain uses TRBV4-2 with TRBJ2-1; 7 bases agree with TRBD1. V lost 1 base to trimming and J lost 0 bases; unmatched junction nucleotides: 6. The CDR3 consists of 17 residues. The V gene's germline CDR1 is LGHNA and CDR2 YNFKEQ. The CDR3 spells CASSQGQTGNSYNEQFF. The CDR3 DNA reads as TGTGCCAGCAGCCAAGGGCAGACAGGGAACTCCTACAATGAGCAGTTCTTC.

For the CDR3, the DNA is TGTGCCAGCAGCTCCACTGCCGGGACTAGCTCCTACGAGCAGTACTTC. Amino acids: CASSSTAGTSSYEQYF. This chain links TRBV7-8 with TRBJ2-7; 8 bases match TRBD2. V gave up 4 bases and J gave up 0 bases; unmatched junction bases: 8. The CDR3 consists of 16 residues. CDR1 and CDR2 from the germline V gene are SGHVS and FQNEAQ.

In its sample, this clone was seen a few times. This chain links TRBV29-1 with TRBJ1-3, with unresolved D. Germline V gives CDR1 SQVTM, CDR2 ANQGSEA. This CDR3 is built from 13 residues. V was clipped by 4 bases and J by 1 base, with 8 bases between them. The CDR3 DNA is TGCAGCGTTGGTATCCCGTCTGGAAACACCATATATTTT. It specifies CSVGIPSGNTIYF.

The chain joins TRBV15 to TRBJ1-5; D is perhaps TRBD1 (5 bases). This CDR3 is built from 17 residues. Germline V gives CDR1 LNHNV, CDR2 YYDKDF (reference sequence). V lost 0 bases and J 0 bases, leaving 12 bases between the germline ends. The CDR3 protein is CATSRDRRGYSNQPQHF. The DNA of the CDR3 is TGTGCCACCAGCAGAGATAGAAGGGGATATAGCAATCAGCCCCAGCATTTT.

The chain recombines TRBV30 with TRBJ2-2; D gene unclear. The CDR3 contains 12 residues. V lost 4 bases and J lost 4, with 7 bases in between. Germline V gene data show CDR1 as GTSNPN and CDR2 as SVGIG (reference sequence). For the CDR3, the DNA is TGTGCCTGGATTCAGGCCACCGGGGAGCTGTTTTTT. Its translation: CAWIQATGELFF.

The chain recombines TRBV7-2 with TRBJ2-5; 7 bases line up with TRBD1. Germline-derived CDR1 and CDR2 are SGHTA and FQGNSA. The CDR3 is 17 residues long. V gave up 4 bases and J gave up 2 bases; unmatched junction bases: 13. The chain's CDR3 is CASSYKGAGKDQETQYF. The CDR3 bases are TGTGCCAGCAGCTACAAGGGGGCAGGGAAAGATCAAGAGACCCAGTACTTC.